The 32 T cell receptor beta chains in this list originate from one sample, sequenced in a study of blood T cell repertoires in COVID-19. Sequencing used immunoSEQ multiplex PCR; TCRdb keeps in-frame clones, though not all of them. The sample carries 200,000 to 300,000 clones, around nine tenths recorded once. Source material: peripheral blood. The receptors originated from a man under 40 with COVID-19, enrolled during active disease.

This chain uses TRBV7-9 with TRBJ2-7; possibly TRBD1 for D (5 bases). Trimming shortened V by 1 base and J by 1 base, and 14 bases separated the two germline ends. Germline CDR1 is SEHNR and CDR2 is FQNEAQ (reference sequence). The CDR3 runs to 16 residues. The CDR3 sequence is CASSLGGRDRSYEQYF. The CDR3 DNA reads TGTGCCAGCAGCTTAGGGGGCAGGGATAGGTCCTACGAGCAGTACTTC.

The chain combines TRBV9 with TRBJ1-2; TRBD1 matches at 8 bases. The CDR3 has 15 amino acids. V lost 4 bases and J lost 7; bases outside the gene matches: 12. Germline CDR1 SGDLS, CDR2 YYNGEE. The CDR3 DNA sequence: TGTGCCAGCAGCACCCGACAGGGGAGGGGGGTTGGCTACACCTTC. This translates into CASSTRQGRGVGYTF. Full variable domain (remainder filled in from reference TRBV9 and TRBJ1-2): DSGVTQTPKHLITATGQRVTLRCSPRSGDLSVYWYQQSLDQGLQFLIQYYNGEERAKGNILERFSAQQFPDLHSELNLSSLELGDSALYFCASSTRQGRGVGYTFGSGTRLTVV.

The chain is built from TRBV4-1 and TRBJ1-2; TRBD1 matches 11 bases. V was clipped by 6 bases and J by 4 bases; unmatched bases: 10. This CDR3 contains 16 residues. Germline loops: CDR1 MGHRA, CDR2 YSYEKL. The CDR3 DNA is TGCGCCAGCAGACTTAACCGGGACAGGGGGTTCTATGGCTACACCTTC. Its protein product is CASRLNRDRGFYGYTF.

The chain couples TRBV27 to TRBJ2-2; 8 positions agree with TRBD1. CDR3 length: 16 amino acids. Trimming removed 8 bases from V and 0 bases from J; junction bases left unmatched: 8. CDR1 MNHEY and CDR2 SMNVEV come from the germline V gene (reference sequence). CDR3 residues: CASGSYRGTNTGELFF. CDR3 nucleotides: TGTGCCAGCGGCTCATACAGGGGGACGAACACCGGGGAGCTGTTTTTT.

The genes are TRBV6-6 and TRBJ2-2, with 9 nucleotides matching TRBD1. Germline CDR1 reads MNHNY; CDR2 reads SVGAGI (reference sequence). This CDR3 spans 17 amino acids. J gave up 1 base and V 5 bases, and 8 bases lay outside the gene matches. The CDR3 sequence is CASSQSGTGMNTGELFF. CDR3 sequence (DNA): TGTGCCAGCAGTCAGTCGGGGACAGGGATGAACACCGGGGAGCTGTTTTTT.

The rearrangement uses TRBV10-3 and TRBJ2-5; 8 bases map to TRBD2. CDR3 length: 15 residues. Looked up from germline, CDR1 is ENHRY and CDR2 is SYGVKD. V was clipped by 3 bases and J by 2 bases; unmatched bases: 5. CDR3 sequence reads: CAISDGSGEQETQYF. In nucleotides, the CDR3 is TGTGCCATCAGTGATGGTAGCGGGGAGCAAGAGACCCAGTACTTC.

The rearrangement links TRBV19 to TRBJ2-1; 7 bases line up with TRBD2. The CDR3 consists of 14 residues. V was pared by 4 bases and J by 5 bases, with 5 bases of the junction left unmatched. Germline values: CDR1 LNHDA, CDR2 SQIVND (reference sequence). In DNA form, the CDR3 reads TGTGCCAGTAGTAAGACTAGCCCCCACAATGAGCAGTTCTTC. This gives the protein CASSKTSPHNEQFF.

The rearrangement joins TRBV6-5 to TRBJ2-7, with 7 positions matching TRBD1. Germline trimming cut 5 bases from V and 2 bases from J; bases unmatched to any gene: 6. The CDR3 has 14 residues. Germline loops: CDR1 MNHEY, CDR2 SVGAGI. The DNA of the CDR3 is TGTGCCAGCAGTACCCGGGACAGACCCTACGAGCAGTACTTC. It translates to CASSTRDRPYEQYF.

This chain uses TRBV6-5 with TRBJ1-1; TRBD1 might be the D (6 bases). CDR3 size: 15 residues. Trimming cost V 2 bases and J 4 bases, with 14 bases left between them. The germline V gene has CDR1 MNHEY and CDR2 SVGAGI. CDR3 loop: CASSYNREKGTEAFF. DNA of the CDR3: TGTGCCAGCAGTTACAACAGGGAAAAGGGCACTGAAGCTTTCTTT.

This rearrangement joins TRBV3-1 (or the pseudogene TRBV3-2) to TRBJ1-1; tentative D call: TRBD1 (6 bases). Per the germline V gene, CDR1 is LGHDT and CDR2 is YNNKEL (reference sequence). The CDR3 has 16 amino acids. V gave up 1 base and J gave up 0 bases, with 12 bases separating them. The CDR3 nucleotides are TGTGCCAGCAGCCAAGGCTACACAGGGTTGAACACTGAAGCTTTCTTT. This translates into CASSQGYTGLNTEAFF.

V usage is TRBV5-4 and J usage is TRBJ2-3, with TRBD1 as a possible D gene (5 bases). Trimming stripped 2 bases from V and 0 bases from J, with 13 bases between. Germline V gene lookup returns CDR1 SGHNT and CDR2 YYREEE (reference sequence). The CDR3 contains 16 residues. CDR3 sequence (DNA): TGTGCCAGCAGCTTACCGAACACAGGAAGCACAGATACGCAGTATTTT. Protein: CASSLPNTGSTDTQYF.

The J gene is TRBJ2-7, the V gene TRBV27; 9 nucleotides line up with TRBD1. Germline V gene lookup returns CDR1 MNHEY and CDR2 SMNVEV (reference sequence). Trimming at V came to 5 bases and at J to 4 bases, leaving 6 bases not matched to a gene. The CDR3 spans 14 residues. The CDR3 loop is CASSPTGTGYEQYF. For the CDR3, the DNA is TGTGCCAGCAGTCCAACCGGGACAGGGTACGAGCAGTACTTC.

This clone came up a few times. The J gene is TRBJ2-3, the V gene TRBV5-1, with unresolved D. CDR3 length: 14 residues. CDR1 and CDR2 (germline): SGHRS, YFSETQ. V dropped 3 bases and J dropped 0 bases, with 8 bases sitting between them. CDR3 region: CASSYVFSTDTQYF. For the CDR3, the DNA is TGCGCCAGCAGCTATGTCTTTAGCACAGATACGCAGTATTTT.

The CDR3 loop reads CASSLERLGWGGYGYTF. The CDR3 DNA reads TGTGCCAGCAGCTTGGAGAGGCTAGGTTGGGGGGGCTATGGCTACACCTTC. The chain has TRBV5-5 and TRBJ1-2, with TRBD1 as a possible D gene (5 bases). Trimming shortened V by 0 bases and J by 4 bases, and 19 bases separated the two germline ends. CDR3 length: 17 residues. Germline CDR1 and CDR2: SGHKS and YYEKEE (reference sequence).

This chain joins TRBV7-9 and TRBJ1-4, with 9 bases identical to TRBD1. Germline V gene data show CDR1 as SEHNR and CDR2 as FQNEAQ (reference sequence). This CDR3 region has 14 residues. V shed 5 bases and J 8 bases; nucleotides not matched to a gene: 6. CDR3 DNA sequence: TGTGCCAGCAGCCACAGGACAGGGGAGGAAAAACTGTTTTTT. Translated: CASSHRTGEEKLFF.

The chain recombines TRBV10-3 with TRBJ1-2; 11 bases map to TRBD1. The V gene end was trimmed by 10 bases and the J gene end by 3 bases; junction bases not matched to a gene: 10. The CDR3 length is 15 residues. Germline CDR1 reads ENHRY; CDR2 reads SYGVKD. The CDR3 reads CATVRDRGNDYGYTF. The CDR3, as DNA: TGTGCCACCGTCCGGGACAGGGGGAACGACTATGGCTACACCTTC.

The V and J genes are TRBV25-1 and TRBJ2-2, with D possibly being TRBD1 (5 bases). The V gene lost 4 bases and the J gene lost 6 bases, with 12 bases spanning the gap. This CDR3 has 14 amino acids. Germline CDR1 is MGHDK and CDR2 is SYGVNS. The CDR3 DNA reads as TGTGCCAGCAGTGTAACGGCACAGGCCGGGGAGCTGTTTTTT. As protein: CASSVTAQAGELFF.

The count of this clone is one. This chain links TRBV4-1 with TRBJ2-7; the D gene is possibly TRBD2 (6 bases). Trimming cost V 0 bases and J 0 bases, with 12 bases left between them. The CDR3 totals 16 residues. Germline V gene lookup returns CDR1 MGHRA and CDR2 YSYEKL. CDR3 in amino acids: CASSQEYSGYSYEQYF. For the CDR3, the DNA is TGCGCCAGCAGCCAAGAGTATAGCGGATACTCCTACGAGCAGTACTTC.

The table lists this clone with a count of one. The rearrangement links TRBV5-4 to TRBJ1-2, with D possibly matching TRBD1 (5 bases). The CDR3 is 13 residues long. The V gene lost 0 bases and the J gene lost 8 bases, with 11 bases spanning the gap. In germline, CDR1 is SGHNT, CDR2 YYREEE (reference sequence). The CDR3 protein is CASSLVQGSGYTF. Written as DNA, the CDR3 is TGTGCCAGCAGCTTGGTGCAGGGTTCGGGCTACACCTTC.

J is TRBJ1-1 and V is TRBV4-1; tentative D call: TRBD1 (6 bases). V gave up 4 bases and J gave up 6 bases, with 15 bases separating them. The CDR3 totals 14 residues. Germline lookup yields CDR1 MGHRA and CDR2 YSYEKL. The CDR3 loop reads CASSPMGGAPEAFF. For the CDR3, the DNA is TGCGCCAGCAGCCCCATGGGGGGGGCTCCTGAAGCTTTCTTT.

There are a few counts of this clone. V is TRBV28 and J is TRBJ2-2, with a tentative D call TRBD1 (5 bases). The CDR3 covers 14 residues. CDR1 and CDR2 (germline): MDHEN, SYDVKM. V lost 5 bases and J lost 3, with 10 bases in between. Here the CDR3 reads CASSPQGYTGELFF. The CDR3 coding sequence is TGTGCCAGCAGTCCCCAGGGATACACCGGGGAGCTGTTTTTT.

The J gene is TRBJ2-4, the V gene TRBV18; perhaps TRBD1 as D (6 bases). CDR1 is KGHSH, CDR2 LQKENI, per germline. The CDR3 runs 17 residues. V was shortened by 3 bases and J by 0 bases, with 15 bases between the two germline ends. The CDR3 DNA reads TGTGCCAGCTCACCTAACCGGGACACCAAAGCCAAAAACATTCAGTACTTC. It translates to CASSPNRDTKAKNIQYF.

This clone has only one observation. The rearrangement links TRBV25-1 to TRBJ1-1, with 9 bases aligning to TRBD1. J was trimmed by 6 bases and V by 4 bases; bases with no gene match: 6. The CDR3 totals 14 residues. Germline lookup yields CDR1 MGHDK and CDR2 SYGVNS. CDR3 sequence reads: CASSGLGQGAEAFF. The CDR3 DNA follows: TGTGCCAGCAGTGGACTGGGACAGGGCGCTGAAGCTTTCTTT.

The genes are TRBV5-4 and TRBJ2-3; TRBD2 matches 13 bases. The CDR3 sequence is 14 residues long. CDR1 is SGHNT and CDR2 is YYREEE in the germline V gene (reference sequence). Unmatched junction bases numbered 2, after V lost 4 bases and J lost 6 bases. Written as DNA, the CDR3 is TGTGCCAGCAGCGTGGGACTAGCGGGGGATACGCAGTATTTT. Translated: CASSVGLAGDTQYF.

The V call is TRBV19, the J call TRBJ1-1; the D gene is possibly TRBD1 (5 bases). Germline V gives CDR1 LNHDA, CDR2 SQIVND (reference sequence). The CDR3 spans 13 residues. V was shortened by 7 bases and J by 8 bases, with 17 bases between the two germline ends. The CDR3 DNA reads as TGTGCCAGTACCCGCGAAGGGCAGGGCGAAGCTTTCTTT. Its translation: CASTREGQGEAFF. The variable domain in full, with the rest retrieved from reference TRBV19 and TRBJ1-1, is DGGITQSPKYLFRKEGQNVTLSCEQNLNHDAMYWYRQDPGQGLRLIYYSQIVNDFQKGDIAEGYSVSREKKESFPLTVTSAQKNPTAFYLCASTREGQGEAFFGQGTRLTVV.

The chain employs TRBV4-1 and TRBJ1-5; D gene unclear. Germline-derived CDR1 and CDR2 are MGHRA and YSYEKL. Deletions cut 0 bases from V and 6 bases from J, with 12 bases between. CDR3 length equals 15 residues. The CDR3 DNA is TGCGCCAGCAGCCAAGAGGGAGGGAGTAGTCAGCCCCAGCATTTT. It yields the protein CASSQEGGSSQPQHF.

This rearrangement joins TRBV29-1 to TRBJ1-1, with TRBD1 identical over 7 bases. V trimming: 7 bases; J trimming: 4 bases; junction bases outside the gene matches: 6. This CDR3 region has 12 residues. CDR1 SQVTM and CDR2 ANQGSEA come from the germline V gene. The CDR3 region is CSALRQGTEAFF. CDR3 nucleotide sequence: TGCAGCGCCCTACGACAGGGCACTGAAGCTTTCTTT. The full variable domain, completed using reference TRBV29-1 and TRBJ1-1, is SAVISQKPSRDICQRGTSLTIQCQVDSQVTMMFWYRQQPGQSLTLIATANQGSEATYESGFVIDKFPISRPNLTFSTLTVSNMSPEDSSIYLCSALRQGTEAFFGQGTRLTVV.

V is TRBV5-1 and J is TRBJ1-2; no reliable D call. With 3 bases removed from V and 5 bases from J, the gap between germline ends came to 5 bases. Germline V CDR1 and CDR2: SGHRS, YFSETQ. This CDR3 comprises 11 residues. The CDR3 DNA is TGCGCCAGCAGCTCGCAGTATGGCTACACCTTC. This sequence encodes CASSSQYGYTF.

The gene calls are TRBV28 and TRBJ1-2, with 9 positions matching TRBD1. This CDR3 comprises 14 residues. Per germline, CDR1 MDHEN and CDR2 SYDVKM. Losses at the gene ends were 6 bases for V and 3 bases for J; bases not matched to a gene: 5. DNA of the CDR3: TGTGCCAGCAGGGGACAGGGTCGTGACTATGGCTACACCTTC. Translated: CASRGQGRDYGYTF.

The V and J genes are TRBV12-3 or TRBV12-4 and TRBJ1-2; a weak D match, TRBD1 (6 bases). The V end was cut by 2 bases, the J end by 4 bases, with 8 bases between. CDR3 length: 13 residues. The CDR3 spells CASSLRGTYGYTF. DNA for the CDR3: TGTGCCAGCAGTTTAAGGGGGACCTATGGCTACACCTTC.

V gene TRBV6-5 combines with J gene TRBJ1-3, with D uncertain. The length of the CDR3 is 16 residues. CDR1 and CDR2 (germline): MNHEY, SVGAGI. Trimming pared 0 bases from V and 0 bases from J, leaving 9 bases between. CDR3 nucleotides: TGTGCCAGCAGTTACTCAGGCGGTTTCTCTGGAAACACCATATATTTT. It specifies CASSYSGGFSGNTIYF.

About this clone: Other DNA variants within this sample encode the same CDR3. J is TRBJ1-1 and V is TRBV18; 11 bases align to TRBD1. Trimming cost V 3 bases and J 0 bases; bases outside gene matches: 3. The CDR3 covers 16 residues. Germline values: CDR1 KGHSH, CDR2 LQKENI. The DNA for the CDR3 is TGTGCCAGCTCACCCGGGACAGGGGGACTGAACACTGAAGCTTTCTTT. Encoded protein: CASSPGTGGLNTEAFF.